The clone carrying this T cell receptor (beta chain) is a singleton in its sample. Its specificity is unknown. This record comes from a study of cytomegalovirus exposure and HLA in healthy donors. With 60 Vbeta and 13 Jbeta primers, the PCR was carried out. The assay was immunoSEQ multiplex PCR, and TCRdb's table has in-frame clones only and misses some. The sample lists around 130,000 clones, about four fifths occurring once. Regarding the study as a whole: Later work showed greater clonal expansion in HLA-associated TCR beta chains than in equally common others. A later analysis linked around 15,000 TCR beta sequences to HLA alleles at 0.05 false discovery rate. In a later analysis, TCR beta V- and J-gene trimming was associated with a missense DCLRE1C variant.

The CDR3 consists of 13 residues. The germline V gene encodes CDR1 MDHEN and CDR2 SYDVKM. Trimming shortened V by 4 bases and J by 15 bases, and 19 bases separated the two germline ends. Sequencing used PBMCs. This TCR derives from a man aged 25 to 40 in good health and CMV-seronegative. The rearrangement links TRBV28 to TRBJ2-1; D possibly corresponds to TRBD1 (5 bases). The CDR3 loop reads CASSSQGRPRAFF. The CDR3 nucleotides are TGTGCCAGCAGTTCCCAAGGTAGACCCAGGGCGTTCTTC.